The 29 T cell receptor beta chains below come from one sample, sequenced in a study of Ad26.COV2.S vaccination and SARS-CoV-2 variants. Treatment indicated: roughly 18 received Ad26.COV2.S at low or high dose, single or two shots; 5 received placebo; per-sample allocation not given. Repertoires come from day 63 after the first vaccine or placebo injection. Generated by immunoSEQ multiplex PCR, the TCRdb table keeps only in-frame clones and is missing some. The sample shows a few hundred thousand clones, about 89% of them seen only once. Sequences were derived from peripheral blood, sampled in a trial of Ad26.COV2.S vaccine versus placebo. Receptors originate from a person aged 18-60 years who received the Ad26.COV2.S COVID-19 vaccine or a placebo.

The rearrangement joins TRBV2 to TRBJ1-2; D gene ambiguous. CDR1 SNHLY and CDR2 FYNNEI come from the germline V gene. This CDR3 region has 15 residues. The ends were cut back, 3 bases at V and 4 bases at J, with 15 bases in the middle. The CDR3 protein is CASSDEGSVIYGYTF. DNA for the CDR3: TGTGCCAGCAGTGATGAGGGTTCGGTAATCTATGGCTACACCTTC.

The rearrangement uses TRBV10-1 and TRBJ1-2, with D perhaps TRBD1 (5 bases). CDR1 and CDR2 (germline): WNHNN, SYGVQD (reference sequence). Between the trimmed V and J ends, which lost 5 bases and 2 bases, there was a span of 18 bases. The CDR3 spans 16 residues. This CDR3 reads CASSRGISQGNYGYTF. In DNA form, the CDR3 reads TGCGCCAGCAGTCGCGGGATAAGCCAGGGAAACTATGGCTACACCTTC.

This clone is a singleton in its sample. This chain connects TRBV10-2 to TRBJ2-5; 11 bases align to TRBD2. The CDR3 sequence is 13 residues long. Germline V CDR1 and CDR2: WSHSY, SAAADI. The trim removed 6 bases at V and 3 bases at J, leaving 0 bases unmatched. The CDR3 nucleotides are TGCGCCAGCAGGGGACTAGCGGAAGAGACCCAGTACTTC. It translates to CASRGLAEETQYF.

The gene calls are TRBV4-2 and TRBJ1-2; D uncertain. Germline loops: CDR1 LGHNA, CDR2 YNFKEQ. V lost 3 bases and J 1 base, leaving 9 bases between the germline ends. The CDR3 consists of 14 residues. The CDR3, as DNA: TGTGCCAGCAGCCAGATAGACAATAACTATGGCTACACCTTC. This sequence encodes CASSQIDNNYGYTF.

The V gene is TRBV7-8, the J gene TRBJ1-5, with D unresolved. The CDR3 length is 14 residues. Looked up from germline, CDR1 is SGHVS and CDR2 is FQNEAQ. The germline V and J ends were trimmed by 4 bases and 5 bases, with 12 bases remaining between them. The CDR3 DNA reads as TGTGCCAGCAGCTCGTGGGGAAGGGATCAGCCCCAGCATTTT. It specifies CASSSWGRDQPQHF.

The V gene is TRBV11-2, the J gene TRBJ1-2; 8 bases map to TRBD1. The V segment lost 5 bases and the J segment 0 bases; nucleotides outside the gene matches: 5. The germline gives CDR1 SGHAT, CDR2 FQNNGV. The CDR3 covers 15 residues. CDR3 DNA: TGTGCCAGCAGCCTATCAGGGGGCTCTAACTATGGCTACACCTTC. Translated, it gives CASSLSGGSNYGYTF.

V and J are TRBV6-5 and TRBJ1-6; D may be TRBD1 (5 bases). Germline V lookup: CDR1 MNHEY, CDR2 SVGAGI. V was clipped by 1 base and J by 10 bases, with 14 bases between them. The CDR3 length is 15 residues. The CDR3 loop reads CASSYLADKGSPLHF. CDR3 DNA: TGTGCCAGCAGTTACTTGGCGGACAAAGGGTCACCCCTCCACTTT.

The sample holds one count of this clone. This chain joins TRBV7-8 and TRBJ2-3, with D perhaps TRBD1 or TRBD2 (5 bases each). The CDR3 contains 14 residues. Trimming left V 8 bases short and J 3 bases short, with 15 bases between. Germline CDR1 SGHVS, CDR2 FQNEAQ. The CDR3 sequence is CASGSGLFTDTQYF. The CDR3 DNA sequence: TGTGCCAGCGGGTCGGGGCTATTTACAGATACGCAGTATTTT.

With respect to this clone: Within the sample, other DNA sequences also encode this same CDR3. Here the CDR3 reads CASSVVGLGVGEQFF. CDR3 DNA: TGTGCCAGCAGCGTAGTGGGACTAGGGGTCGGTGAGCAGTTCTTC. This sequence joins TRBV9 and TRBJ2-1, with 8 nucleotides matching TRBD2. The CDR3 runs 15 residues. Trimming removed 0 bases from V and 9 bases from J; junction bases left unmatched: 8. Germline-derived CDR1 and CDR2 are SGDLS and YYNGEE.

There are a few counts of this clone. In DNA, the CDR3 is TGTGCCAGCAGTGAACGGCAGGGGGCCTATGGCTACACCTTC. The encoded protein is CASSERQGAYGYTF. The J gene is TRBJ1-2, the V gene TRBV2; TRBD1 aligns across 8 bases. J lost 4 bases, V lost 2 bases, and 3 bases had no gene match. The length of the CDR3 is 14 residues. Per germline, CDR1 SNHLY and CDR2 FYNNEI.

V gene TRBV5-8 combines with J gene TRBJ2-2, with unresolved D. CDR1 is SGHTS, CDR2 YDEGEE, per germline. The CDR3 runs to 12 residues. V shed 4 bases and J shed 3 bases, with 4 bases lying between them. In DNA form, the CDR3 reads TGTGCCAGCAGCCCTGACACCGGGGAGCTGTTTTTT. This gives the protein CASSPDTGELFF.

The genes are TRBV11-2 and TRBJ1-1; a weak D match, TRBD1 (6 bases). There are 16 residues in the CDR3. Germline assignment: CDR1 SGHAT and CDR2 FQNNGV. Trimming pared 4 bases from V and 7 bases from J, leaving 22 bases between. CDR3 protein: CASSSNLRDKTFEAFF. CDR3 DNA sequence: TGTGCCAGCAGCTCAAACCTCCGGGACAAGACTTTTGAAGCTTTCTTT.

The chain is built from TRBV21-1 and TRBJ2-3; TRBD2 is the table's D call, not checked against the DNA. TRBV21-1 is termed a pseudogene. CDR3 length equals 14 residues. The CDR3 sequence: CASVLSRVPDTQYF. CDR3 DNA: TGTGCCAGCGTACTCTCCCGAGTCCCAGATACGCAGTATTTT.

V and J are TRBV18 and TRBJ2-2; the D gene is possibly TRBD2 (6 bases). CDR1 and CDR2 from the germline V gene are KGHSH and LQKENI. The CDR3 contains 16 residues. The V end lost 2 bases, the J end lost 2 bases, and 12 bases lay between the germline ends. Here the CDR3 DNA reads TGTGCCAGCTCACCAACGAAGGGACTTAACACCGGGGAGCTGTTTTTT. Encoded protein: CASSPTKGLNTGELFF.

The CDR3 is CAWSVGTTSGQYF. CDR3 nucleotide sequence: TGTGCCTGGAGTGTAGGGACTACCTCTGGGCAGTACTTC. The chain uses TRBV30 and TRBJ2-7; the match to TRBD2 covers 7 bases. After removal of 0 bases from V and 9 bases from J, the junction contained 8 bases not matched to a gene. Germline V gene sequence: CDR1 GTSNPN, CDR2 SVGIG (reference sequence). The CDR3 is 13 amino acids.

This clone has only one observation. The chain recombines TRBV27 with TRBJ1-1; D perhaps matches TRBD1 (6 bases). V shed 7 bases and J shed 8 bases, with 17 bases lying between them. There are 13 residues in the CDR3. Germline values: CDR1 MNHEY, CDR2 SMNVEV (reference sequence). The CDR3 DNA follows: TGTGCCAGCACCCGCCTGGGGGGGGCCGAAGCTTTCTTT. Translation gives CASTRLGGAEAFF.

The chain has TRBV5-1 and TRBJ2-2, with D hard to call. The CDR3 sequence is 15 residues long. Trimming took off 0 bases at V and 0 bases at J, with 6 bases between the two ends. In germline, CDR1 is SGHRS, CDR2 YFSETQ. The CDR3 sequence is CASSLGQTNTGELFF. The CDR3 DNA sequence: TGCGCCAGCAGCTTGGGGCAGACGAACACCGGGGAGCTGTTTTTT.

The chain couples TRBV5-1 to TRBJ2-1, with 10 bases aligning to TRBD2. Unmatched junction bases numbered 19, after V lost 2 bases and J lost 2 bases. Germline V gives CDR1 SGHRS, CDR2 YFSETQ. The CDR3 is made up of 21 amino acids. The CDR3 DNA is TGCGCCAGCAGCTTTAGTGTGGGGACTAGCGCTCCGATTCCTGCCTACAATGAGCAGTTCTTC. Translating it yields CASSFSVGTSAPIPAYNEQFF.

The chain carries TRBV3-1 (or the pseudogene TRBV3-2) and TRBJ1-5, with TRBD1 identical over 7 bases. Unmatched junction bases numbered 7, after V lost 4 bases and J lost 7 bases. The CDR3 has 14 residues. Germline values: CDR1 LGHDT, CDR2 YNNKEL (reference sequence). In DNA form, the CDR3 reads TGTGCCAGCAGCCTCGGACAGGTCATCCAGCCCCAGCATTTT. It encodes CASSLGQVIQPQHF.

The chain couples TRBV5-4 to TRBJ2-7; 7 nucleotides line up with TRBD2. The CDR3 is made up of 15 amino acids. Looked up from germline, CDR1 is SGHNT and CDR2 is YYREEE (reference sequence). Trimming removed 2 bases from V and 3 bases from J; junction bases left unmatched: 8. The CDR3 sequence: CASSFSRGSYYEQYF. The CDR3 coding sequence is TGTGCCAGCAGCTTTTCTCGCGGGAGCTACTACGAGCAGTACTTC.

The chain recombines TRBV2 with TRBJ2-3, with TRBD2 matching 13 bases. Per the germline V gene, CDR1 is SNHLY and CDR2 is FYNNEI. The CDR3 sequence is 15 residues long. The trim removed 8 bases at V and 5 bases at J, leaving 7 bases unmatched. The chain's CDR3 is CASDTSGRAGDTQYF. The CDR3 nucleotides read TGTGCCAGCGATACTAGCGGGAGGGCGGGAGATACGCAGTATTTT.

The chain couples TRBV6-5 to TRBJ1-5, with D unclear. The V end lost 5 bases, the J end lost 1 base, and 12 bases lay between the germline ends. Per the germline V gene, CDR1 is MNHEY and CDR2 is SVGAGI. The CDR3 contains 15 residues. The CDR3 region has the DNA TGTGCCAGCAGTACCCGAAGCCTCAGCAATCAGCCCCAGCATTTT. Its translation: CASSTRSLSNQPQHF.

The rearrangement uses TRBV28 and TRBJ1-5; 9 bases match TRBD1. With V trimmed by 8 bases and J by 6 bases, 11 bases remained unmatched. This CDR3 is 15 amino acids long. The germline V gene encodes CDR1 MDHEN and CDR2 SYDVKM. The DNA for the CDR3 is TGTGCCAGCCACCCACGGGACAGGGCCGTTCAGCCCCAGCATTTT. It is translated as CASHPRDRAVQPQHF.

V usage is TRBV10-3 and J usage is TRBJ1-2, with D tentatively TRBD1 (6 bases). This CDR3 contains 17 residues. The germline gives CDR1 ENHRY, CDR2 SYGVKD. Trimming cost V 3 bases and J 3 bases, with 20 bases left between them. The DNA of the CDR3 is TGTGCCATCAGTGAAAGTACAGGGAGGTCGGTTGACTATGGCTACACCTTC. Translation gives CAISESTGRSVDYGYTF.

The chain couples TRBV4-3 to TRBJ2-5; TRBD2 agrees at 7 bases. With 1 base clipped from V and 5 bases from J, the junction kept 7 bases outside the gene matches. The CDR3 is 15 residues long. Germline V gene sequence: CDR1 LGHNA, CDR2 YSLEER. This chain's CDR3 is CASSQGLALGETQYF. As DNA, the CDR3 is TGCGCCAGCAGCCAAGGACTAGCTTTGGGGGAGACCCAGTACTTC.

The chain combines TRBV7-6 with TRBJ2-3, with D tentatively TRBD1 (5 bases). The CDR3 runs to 15 residues. CDR1 and CDR2 (germline): SGHVS, FNYEAQ. The V gene lost 7 bases and the J gene lost 0 bases, with 14 bases spanning the gap. As DNA, the CDR3 is TGTGCCAGCAAAAAAGGGCAGGGAAGCACAGATACGCAGTATTTT. It translates to CASKKGQGSTDTQYF.

The CDR3 region has the DNA TGTGCCAGCAGTTACTCTCGGGGGGTAGAGACCCAGTACTTC. It is translated as CASSYSRGVETQYF. The chain is built from TRBV6-5 and TRBJ2-5, with 7 bases lining up with TRBD2. With V trimmed by 0 bases and J by 4 bases, 2 bases remained unmatched. Looked up from germline, CDR1 is MNHEY and CDR2 is SVGAGI. CDR3 length equals 14 residues.

CDR3 sequence: CASSDSGRGYNEQFF. CDR3 sequence (DNA): TGTGCCAGCAGTGACTCAGGGCGGGGATACAATGAGCAGTTCTTC. V usage is TRBV6-4 and J usage is TRBJ2-1, with D possibly matching TRBD2 (6 bases). There are 15 residues in the CDR3. Germline lookup yields CDR1 MRHNA and CDR2 SNTAGT. V was trimmed by 0 bases and J by 4 bases, leaving 10 bases between them.

The CDR3 bases are TGTGCCAGTAGTGTTGCTGACGGTTCTAAGGAGCCCCAGCATTTT. Amino acid sequence: CASSVADGSKEPQHF. This sequence joins TRBV19 and TRBJ1-5; D gene ambiguous. V was shortened by 5 bases and J by 8 bases, with 19 bases between the two germline ends. Germline V CDR1 and CDR2: LNHDA, SQIVND (reference sequence). The CDR3 totals 15 residues.